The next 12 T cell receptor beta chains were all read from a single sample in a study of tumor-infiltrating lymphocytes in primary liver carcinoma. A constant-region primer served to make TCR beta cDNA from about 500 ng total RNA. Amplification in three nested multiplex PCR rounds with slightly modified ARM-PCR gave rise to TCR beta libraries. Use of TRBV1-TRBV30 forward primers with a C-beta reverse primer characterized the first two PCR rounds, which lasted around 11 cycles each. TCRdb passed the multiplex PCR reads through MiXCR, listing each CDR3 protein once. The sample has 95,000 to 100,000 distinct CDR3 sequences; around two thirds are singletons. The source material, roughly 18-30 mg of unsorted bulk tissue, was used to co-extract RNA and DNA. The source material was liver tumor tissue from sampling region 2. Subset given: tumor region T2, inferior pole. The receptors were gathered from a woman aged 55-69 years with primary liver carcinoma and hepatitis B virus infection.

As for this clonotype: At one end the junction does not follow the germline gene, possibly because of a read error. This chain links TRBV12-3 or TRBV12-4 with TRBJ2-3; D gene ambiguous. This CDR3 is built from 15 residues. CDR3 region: CAGSLWGIGKDTQYF. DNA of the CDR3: TGTGCCGGCAGTTTATGGGGTATTGGGAAAGATACGCAGTATTTT.

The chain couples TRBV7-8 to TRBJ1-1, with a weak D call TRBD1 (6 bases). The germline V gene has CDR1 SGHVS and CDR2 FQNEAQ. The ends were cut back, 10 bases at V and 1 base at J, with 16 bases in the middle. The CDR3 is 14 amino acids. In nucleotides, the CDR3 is TGTGCCAACAACTTACGGGGGGCGAACACTGAAGCTTTCTTT. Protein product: CANNLRGANTEAFF.

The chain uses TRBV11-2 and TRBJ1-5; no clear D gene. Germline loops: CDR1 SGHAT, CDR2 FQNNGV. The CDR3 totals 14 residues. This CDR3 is CVTSPTRSDQPQHF. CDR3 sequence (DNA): TGTGTCACCAGCCCGACACGGTCTGATCAGCCCCAGCATTTT. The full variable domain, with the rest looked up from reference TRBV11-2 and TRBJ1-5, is EAGVAQSPRYKIIEKRQSVAFWCNPISGHATLYWYQQILGQGPKLLIQFQNNGVVDDSQLPKDRFSAERLKGVDSTLKIQPAKLEDSAVYLCVTSPTRSDQPQHFGDGTRLSIL.

CDR3 region: CASSYSLGGYGGYTF. The CDR3 DNA sequence: TGTGCCAGCAGTTACTCTCTAGGGGGATACGGCGGCTACACCTTC. The rearrangement uses TRBV6-5 and TRBJ1-2, with a tentative D call TRBD1 (6 bases). Germline CDR1 and CDR2: MNHEY and SVGAGI. The CDR3 length is 15 residues. V was shortened by 0 bases and J by 8 bases, with 16 bases between the two germline ends.

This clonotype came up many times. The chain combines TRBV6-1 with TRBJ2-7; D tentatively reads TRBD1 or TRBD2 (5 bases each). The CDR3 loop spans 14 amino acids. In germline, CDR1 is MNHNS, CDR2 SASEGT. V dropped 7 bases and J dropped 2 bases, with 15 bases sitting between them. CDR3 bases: TGTGCCAGCATTATCCGGGACGGTCCCTACGAGCAGTACTTC. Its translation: CASIIRDGPYEQYF.

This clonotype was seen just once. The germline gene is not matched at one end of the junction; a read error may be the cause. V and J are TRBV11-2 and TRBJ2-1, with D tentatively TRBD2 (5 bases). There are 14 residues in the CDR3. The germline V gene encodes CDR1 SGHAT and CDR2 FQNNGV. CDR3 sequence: CASCPDSRYREQLF. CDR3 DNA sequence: TGTGCCAGCTGTCCGGACTCGAGATATAGGGAGCAGTTATTC.

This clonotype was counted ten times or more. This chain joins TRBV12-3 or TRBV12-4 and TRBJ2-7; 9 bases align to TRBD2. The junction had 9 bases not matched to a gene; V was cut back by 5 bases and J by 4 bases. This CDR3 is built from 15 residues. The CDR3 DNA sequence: TGTGCCAGCAGTCAAAATAGCGGGAGAGGGTACGAGCAGTACTTC. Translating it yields CASSQNSGRGYEQYF.

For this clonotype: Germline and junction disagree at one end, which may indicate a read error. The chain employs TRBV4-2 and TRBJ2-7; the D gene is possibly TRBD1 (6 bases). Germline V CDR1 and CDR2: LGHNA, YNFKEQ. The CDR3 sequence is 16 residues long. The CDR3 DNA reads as TGTGCCAGTAGCCGTCCCGGGACATCTAGCTCCTACGAGCAGTACTTC. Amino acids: CASSRPGTSSSYEQYF.

The CDR3 DNA reads TGTGCCAGCAGGGCTAGCAGGATGAGCAACGAGCAGTACTTC. Amino acids: CASRASRMSNEQYF. V gene TRBV6-1 combines with J gene TRBJ2-7; D possibly corresponds to TRBD2 (5 bases). V lost 6 bases and J 5 bases, leaving 17 bases between the germline ends. Germline lookup yields CDR1 MNHNS and CDR2 SASEGT. CDR3 length: 14 residues.

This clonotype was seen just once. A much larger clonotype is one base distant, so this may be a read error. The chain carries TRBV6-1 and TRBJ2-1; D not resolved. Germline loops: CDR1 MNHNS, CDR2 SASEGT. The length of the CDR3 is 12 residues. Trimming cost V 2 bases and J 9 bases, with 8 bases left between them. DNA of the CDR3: TGTGCCAGCAGTGAACAGAACTCTGAGCAGTTCTTC. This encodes CASSEQNSEQFF.

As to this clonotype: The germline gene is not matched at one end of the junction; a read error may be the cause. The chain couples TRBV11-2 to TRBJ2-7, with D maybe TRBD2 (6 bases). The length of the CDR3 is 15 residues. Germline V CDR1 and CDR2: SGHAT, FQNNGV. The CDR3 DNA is TGTGCCAGCAACTTAGACCCTGCGGGGACCTACAAGCATTACTTC. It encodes CASNLDPAGTYKHYF.

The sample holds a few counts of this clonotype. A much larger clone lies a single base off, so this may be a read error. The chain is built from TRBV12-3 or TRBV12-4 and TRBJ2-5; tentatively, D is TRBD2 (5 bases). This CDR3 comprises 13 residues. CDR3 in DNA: TGTGCCAGCAGTCACGGTATGGGAGAGACCAAGTACTTC. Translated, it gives CASSHGMGETKYF.